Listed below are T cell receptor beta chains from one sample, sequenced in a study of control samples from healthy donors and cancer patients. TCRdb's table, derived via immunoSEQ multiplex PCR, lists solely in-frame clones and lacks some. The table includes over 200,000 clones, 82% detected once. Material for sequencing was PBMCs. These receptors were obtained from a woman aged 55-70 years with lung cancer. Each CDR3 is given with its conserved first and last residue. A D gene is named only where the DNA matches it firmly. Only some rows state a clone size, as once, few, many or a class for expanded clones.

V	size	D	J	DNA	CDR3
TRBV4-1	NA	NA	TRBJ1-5	TGCGCCAGCAGCCAAGTAGGGGGAGGCTACAATCAGCCCCAGCATTTT	CASSQVGGGYNQPQHF
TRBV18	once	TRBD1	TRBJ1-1	TGTGCCAGCTCACCACGGCTGGGACAGGAGACGACTGAAGCTTTCTTT	CASSPRLGQETTEAFF
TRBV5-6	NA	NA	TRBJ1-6	TGTGCCAGCAGCACAAAGATGGTGCAGAGAAATTCACCCCTCCACTTT	CASSTKMVQRNSPLHF
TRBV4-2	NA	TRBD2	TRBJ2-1	TGTGCCAGCAGCCCAAGTCTAGCGGACTCCTACAATGAGCAGTTCTTC	CASSPSLADSYNEQFF
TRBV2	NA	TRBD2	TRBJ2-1	TGTGCCAGCAGTGAAAAACTAGCGGGCGGATACAATGAGCAGTTCTTC	CASSEKLAGGYNEQFF
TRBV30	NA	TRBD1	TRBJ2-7	TGTGCCTGGAGCGGCAGGGGGCGTACCTACGAGCAGTACTTC	CAWSGRGRTYEQYF
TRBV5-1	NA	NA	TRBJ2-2	TGCGCCAGCAGCTTGGTAGAGGCGGGGACCGGGGAGCTGTTTTTT	CASSLVEAGTGELFF
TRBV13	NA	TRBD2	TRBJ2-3	TGTGCCAGCAAAGTGCGCCTAGCGGGAGGGCCGCGCACAGATACGCAGTATTTT	CASKVRLAGGPRTDTQYF
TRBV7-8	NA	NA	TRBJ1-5	TGTGCCAGCAGCTTATATGAGGGCCTCAGCAATCAGCCCCAGCATTTT	CASSLYEGLSNQPQHF
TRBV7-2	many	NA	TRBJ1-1	TGTGCCAGCAGCTTAGGAAGGCTAATGAACACTGAAGCTTTCTTT	CASSLGRLMNTEAFF
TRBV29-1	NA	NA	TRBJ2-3	TGCAGCGTTGAAGACAGGGGCAATAGAGATACGCAGTATTTT	CSVEDRGNRDTQYF
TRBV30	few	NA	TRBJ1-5	TGTGCCTGGAGTGTATCCGGGTATCAGCCCCAGCATTTT	CAWSVSGYQPQHF
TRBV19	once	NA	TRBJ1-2	TGTGCCAGTAGTATAATTCCCGAGACTGGCTACACCTTC	CASSIIPETGYTF
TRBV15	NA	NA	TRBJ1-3	TGTGCCACCAGCAGAGACAGGGCGGGAGGAAACACCATATATTTT	CATSRDRAGGNTIYF
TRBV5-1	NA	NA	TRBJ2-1	TGCGCCAGCAGCCCTATGGACCTATACAATGAGCAGTTCTTC	CASSPMDLYNEQFF
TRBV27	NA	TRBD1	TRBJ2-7	TGTGCCAGCAGTTTTGACAGGGGGTTCTCCTACGAGCAGTACTTC	CASSFDRGFSYEQYF
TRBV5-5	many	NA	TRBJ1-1	TGTGCCAGCAGCACGGCCCTCCCCGAAGCTTTCTTT	CASSTALPEAFF
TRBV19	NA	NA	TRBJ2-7	TGTGCCAGTAGTATGACGGGACTCTACGAGCAGTACTTC	CASSMTGLYEQYF
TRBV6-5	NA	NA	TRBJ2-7	TGTGCCAGCACCCCCGGGCGGGGAAAAACCTACGAGCAGTACTTC	CASTPGRGKTYEQYF
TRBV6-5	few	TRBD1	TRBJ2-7	TGTGCCAGCAGTCCCGGACAGGGTCGGCAGTACTTC	CASSPGQGRQYF
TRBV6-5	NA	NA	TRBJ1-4	TGTGCCAGCAGGGAGGTAGAAAAACTGTTTTTT	CASREVEKLFF
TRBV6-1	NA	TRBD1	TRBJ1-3	TGTGCCAGCAGTGAAGAAAAGGGGGCTGCTGGAAACACCATATATTTT	CASSEEKGAAGNTIYF
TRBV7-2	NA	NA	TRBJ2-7	TGTGCCAGCAGCTTAAACAGGGGAGGCGAGCAGTACTTC	CASSLNRGGEQYF
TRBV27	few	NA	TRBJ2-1	TGTGCCACCTTCCAGGGAGGTAACTACAATGAGCAGTTCTTC	CATFQGGNYNEQFF
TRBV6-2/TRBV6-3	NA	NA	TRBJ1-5	TGTGCCAGCAGTTACTACGGCAGGGTAGGTCAGCCCCAGCATTTT	CASSYYGRVGQPQHF
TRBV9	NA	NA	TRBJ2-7	TGTGCCAGCAGCAAAGCCGTGCCGGGAGCTTACGAGCAGTACTTC	CASSKAVPGAYEQYF
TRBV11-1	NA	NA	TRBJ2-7	TGTGCCAGCAGCCAAAAGGGGACGGGATTTTACGAGCAGTACTTC	CASSQKGTGFYEQYF
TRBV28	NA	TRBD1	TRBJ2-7	TGTGCCAGCAGTTCGCCGAACAGGGGTGAGCAGTACTTC	CASSSPNRGEQYF
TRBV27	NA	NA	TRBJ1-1	TGTGCCACCCGGGGTAACAGCAACACTGAAGCTTTCTTT	CATRGNSNTEAFF
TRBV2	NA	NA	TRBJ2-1	TGTGCCATCGTCCAAGGGACATTTCTCGGGAATGAGCAGTTCTTC	CAIVQGTFLGNEQFF
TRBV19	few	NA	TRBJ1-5	TGTGCCAGTACCGGATCAAGGAGGAGCAATCAGCCCCAGCATTTT	CASTGSRRSNQPQHF
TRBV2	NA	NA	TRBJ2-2	TGTGCCAGCAGTGAAGTCAGAAACACCGGGGAGCTGTTTTTT	CASSEVRNTGELFF
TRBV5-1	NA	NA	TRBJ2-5	TGCGCCAGCAGCCCCATTGCCGGCGTAAGGGAGACCCAGTACTTC	CASSPIAGVRETQYF
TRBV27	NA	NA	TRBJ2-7	TGTGCCAGCAGACTTGACGGGGCGATCGCCTACGAGCAGTACTTC	CASRLDGAIAYEQYF
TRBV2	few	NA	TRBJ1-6	TGTGCCAGCAGCCGACAGAATTCACCCCTCCACTTT	CASSRQNSPLHF